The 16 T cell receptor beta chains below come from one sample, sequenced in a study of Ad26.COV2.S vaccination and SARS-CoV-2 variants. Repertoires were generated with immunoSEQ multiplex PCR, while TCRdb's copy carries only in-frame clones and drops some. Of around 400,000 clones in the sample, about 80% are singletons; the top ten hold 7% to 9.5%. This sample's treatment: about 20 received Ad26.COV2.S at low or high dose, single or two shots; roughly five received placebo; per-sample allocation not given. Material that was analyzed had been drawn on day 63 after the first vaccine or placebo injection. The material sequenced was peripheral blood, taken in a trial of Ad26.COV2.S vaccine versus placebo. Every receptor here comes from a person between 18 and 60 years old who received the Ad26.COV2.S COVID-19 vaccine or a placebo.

DNA for the CDR3: TGTGCCAGCAGCCTACTGAACACTGAAGCTTTCTTT. Amino acids: CASSLLNTEAFF. The chain recombines TRBV2 with TRBJ1-1; the D is unclear. Trimming pared 6 bases from V and 0 bases from J, leaving 5 bases between. Looked up from germline, CDR1 is SNHLY and CDR2 is FYNNEI. The CDR3 runs 12 residues.

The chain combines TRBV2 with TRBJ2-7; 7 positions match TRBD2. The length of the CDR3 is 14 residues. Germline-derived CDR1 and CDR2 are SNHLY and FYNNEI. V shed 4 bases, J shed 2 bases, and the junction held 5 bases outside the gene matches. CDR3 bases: TGTGCCAGCAGTGGAGCGGGGTATACCTACGAGCAGTACTTC. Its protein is CASSGAGYTYEQYF.

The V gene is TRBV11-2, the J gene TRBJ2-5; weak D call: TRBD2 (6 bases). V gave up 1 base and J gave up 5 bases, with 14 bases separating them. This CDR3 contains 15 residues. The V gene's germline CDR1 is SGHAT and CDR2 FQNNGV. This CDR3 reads CASSLGGSSGETQYF. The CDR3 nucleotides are TGTGCCAGCAGCTTAGGGGGGTCCAGCGGGGAGACCCAGTACTTC.

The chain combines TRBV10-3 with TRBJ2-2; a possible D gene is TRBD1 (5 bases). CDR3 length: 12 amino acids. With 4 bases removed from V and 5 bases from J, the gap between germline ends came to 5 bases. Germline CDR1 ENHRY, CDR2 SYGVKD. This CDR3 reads CAISGTTGELFF. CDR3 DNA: TGTGCCATCAGTGGGACAACCGGGGAGCTGTTTTTT.

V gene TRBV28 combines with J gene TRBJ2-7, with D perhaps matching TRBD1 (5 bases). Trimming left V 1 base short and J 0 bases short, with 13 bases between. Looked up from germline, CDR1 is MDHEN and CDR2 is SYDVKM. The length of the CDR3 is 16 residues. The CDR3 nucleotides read TGTGCCAGCAGTTTATCGCCGGACACCACCTCCTACGAGCAGTACTTC. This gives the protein CASSLSPDTTSYEQYF. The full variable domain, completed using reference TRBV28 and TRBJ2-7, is DVKVTQSSRYLVKRTGEKVFLECVQDMDHENMFWYRQDPGLGLRLIYFSYDVKMKEKGDIPEGYSVSREKKERFSLILESASTNQTSMYLCASSLSPDTTSYEQYFGPGTRLTVT.

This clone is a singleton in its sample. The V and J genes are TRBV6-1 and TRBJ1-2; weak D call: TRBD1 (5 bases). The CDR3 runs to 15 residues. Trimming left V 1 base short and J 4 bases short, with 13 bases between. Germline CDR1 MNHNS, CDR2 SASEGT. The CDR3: CASSEGGGTSYGYTF. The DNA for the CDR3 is TGTGCCAGCAGTGAAGGTGGAGGGACCAGCTATGGCTACACCTTC.

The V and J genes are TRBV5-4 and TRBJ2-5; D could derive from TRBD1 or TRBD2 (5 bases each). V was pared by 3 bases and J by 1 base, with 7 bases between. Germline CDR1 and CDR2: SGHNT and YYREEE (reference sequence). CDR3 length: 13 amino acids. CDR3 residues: CASSSGPQETQYF. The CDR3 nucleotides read TGTGCCAGCAGCTCGGGACCCCAAGAGACCCAGTACTTC.

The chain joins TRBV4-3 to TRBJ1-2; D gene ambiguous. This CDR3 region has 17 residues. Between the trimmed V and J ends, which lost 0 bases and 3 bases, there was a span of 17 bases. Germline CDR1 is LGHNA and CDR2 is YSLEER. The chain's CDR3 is CASSQEIKDAPYYGYTF. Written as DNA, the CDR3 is TGCGCCAGCAGCCAAGAGATAAAGGATGCCCCCTACTATGGCTACACCTTC.

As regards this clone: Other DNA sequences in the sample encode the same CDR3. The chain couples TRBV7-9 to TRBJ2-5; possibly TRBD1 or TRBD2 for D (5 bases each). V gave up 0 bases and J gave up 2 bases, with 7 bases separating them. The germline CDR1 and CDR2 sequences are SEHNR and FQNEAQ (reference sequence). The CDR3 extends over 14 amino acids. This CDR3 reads CASSLAGVQETQYF. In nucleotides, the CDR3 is TGTGCCAGCAGCTTAGCGGGGGTACAAGAGACCCAGTACTTC.

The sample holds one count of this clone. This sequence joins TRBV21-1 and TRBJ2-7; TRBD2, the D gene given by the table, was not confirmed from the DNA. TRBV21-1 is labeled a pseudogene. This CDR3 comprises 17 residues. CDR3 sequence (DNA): TGTGCCAGCGTCGAAAAAAAGATCGGGGATCGGAGGTACGAGCAGTACTTC. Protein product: CASVEKKIGDRRYEQYF.

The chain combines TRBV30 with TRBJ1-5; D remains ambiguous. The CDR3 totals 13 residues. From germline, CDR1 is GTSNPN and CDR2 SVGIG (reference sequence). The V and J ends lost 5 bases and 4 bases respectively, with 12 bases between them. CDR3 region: CAWGRGLNQPQHF. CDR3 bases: TGTGCCTGGGGACGGGGTTTGAATCAGCCCCAGCATTTT.

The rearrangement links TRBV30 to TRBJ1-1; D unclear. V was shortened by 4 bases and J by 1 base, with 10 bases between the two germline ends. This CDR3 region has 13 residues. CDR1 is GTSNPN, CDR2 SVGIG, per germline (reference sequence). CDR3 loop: CAWTQRGNTEAFF. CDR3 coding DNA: TGTGCCTGGACCCAACGGGGGAACACTGAAGCTTTCTTT.

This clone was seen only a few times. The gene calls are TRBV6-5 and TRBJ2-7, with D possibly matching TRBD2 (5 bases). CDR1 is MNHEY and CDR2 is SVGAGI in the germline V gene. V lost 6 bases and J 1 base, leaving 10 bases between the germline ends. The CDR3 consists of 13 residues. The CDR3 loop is CASRTPGSYEQYF. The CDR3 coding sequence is TGTGCCAGCAGAACCCCGGGATCCTACGAGCAGTACTTC.

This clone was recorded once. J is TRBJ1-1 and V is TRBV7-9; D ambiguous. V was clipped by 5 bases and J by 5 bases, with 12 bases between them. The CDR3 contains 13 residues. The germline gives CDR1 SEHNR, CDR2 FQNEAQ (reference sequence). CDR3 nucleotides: TGTGCCAGCAGCGGGGATGGAGGTACTGAAGCTTTCTTT. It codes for CASSGDGGTEAFF.

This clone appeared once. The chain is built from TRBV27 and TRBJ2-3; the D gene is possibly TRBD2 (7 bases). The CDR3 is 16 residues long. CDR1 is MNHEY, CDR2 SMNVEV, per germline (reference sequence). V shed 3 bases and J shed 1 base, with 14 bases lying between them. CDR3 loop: CASSFLGAGGTDTQYF. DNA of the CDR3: TGTGCCAGCAGTTTCCTGGGGGCGGGGGGCACAGATACGCAGTATTTT.

CDR3 nucleotide sequence: TGTGCCAGCAGTACCACTCGCCAGAAGTTCAGAAAACTGTTTTTT. It specifies CASSTTRQKFRKLFF. The rearrangement joins TRBV6-5 to TRBJ1-4; D remains unclear. The CDR3 runs to 15 residues. In germline, CDR1 is MNHEY, CDR2 SVGAGI. V lost 5 bases and J 10 bases, leaving 20 bases between the germline ends.